The 4 T cell receptor beta chains in this list originate from one sample, sequenced in a study of cytomegalovirus exposure and HLA in healthy donors. In the PCR, 60 Vbeta and 13 Jbeta primers were used. Clones were sequenced by immunoSEQ multiplex PCR, and TCRdb holds only the in-frame ones, with some missing. Seen in this sample are 150,000 or so clones; the ten most common clones hold 2% to 2.5%. Material for sequencing was PBMCs. These receptor sequences come from a woman aged 18-35 years in good health and CMV-seronegative.

The chain links TRBV10-1 to TRBJ2-2; 8 bases map to TRBD2. The CDR3 is made up of 14 amino acids. V lost 6 bases, J lost 4 bases, and 4 bases stayed unmatched. Germline V lookup: CDR1 WNHNN, CDR2 SYGVQD (reference sequence). The CDR3 nucleotides are TGCGCCAGCAGAGAGCGGGAGTCCACCGGGGAGCTGTTTTTT. Translation: CASRERESTGELFF.

This chain links TRBV15 with TRBJ2-7; 8 bases are shared with TRBD1. The germline V gene has CDR1 LNHNV and CDR2 YYDKDF (reference sequence). This CDR3 is built from 13 residues. J lost 9 bases, V lost 2 bases, and 6 bases had no gene match. Here the CDR3 reads CATSRRTGSRQYV. Written as DNA, the CDR3 is TGTGCCACCAGCAGAAGGACAGGGAGTCGGCAGTACGTC.

V is TRBV18 and J is TRBJ2-1, with D perhaps TRBD2 (5 bases). This CDR3 contains 16 residues. The germline CDR1 and CDR2 sequences are KGHSH and LQKENI. V gave up 3 bases and J gave up 6 bases, with 18 bases separating them. The DNA for the CDR3 is TGTGCCAGCTCACCTTCACTAGACCTCTCGGCCAATGAGCAGTTCTTC. Translated: CASSPSLDLSANEQFF.

The V gene is TRBV19, the J gene TRBJ2-7; D remains ambiguous. From germline, CDR1 is LNHDA and CDR2 SQIVND (reference sequence). The CDR3 spans 13 residues. V was cut by 1 base and J by 3 bases, with 7 bases left in between. The CDR3 spells CASSIGPFYEQYF. Here the CDR3 DNA reads TGTGCCAGTAGTATAGGGCCATTCTACGAGCAGTACTTC.